Following are 24 T cell receptor beta chains from one sample sequenced in a study of T cells in Graves' hyperthyroidism and ophthalmopathy. RNA transcripts served as the template for amplifying TCR beta CDR3 regions. Primed by the HTBI set, a first-round RT-PCR was run on the TCR CDR3. TCRdb re-called the multiplex PCR reads through MiXCR, storing one row per CDR3 protein. Among approximately 530,000 distinct CDR3 sequences listed, 15% to 20% were seen once. The sample comprised blood. These receptor sequences come from a man aged 35 to 55 with Graves' ophthalmopathy.

This clonotype showed up many times. The chain recombines TRBV5-1 with TRBJ2-3; 12 bases fit TRBD2. J was trimmed by 2 bases and V by 0 bases; bases with no gene match: 4. This CDR3 comprises 17 residues. Germline assignment: CDR1 SGHRS and CDR2 YFSETQ. CDR3 in amino acids: CASSLVGLAGPTDTQYF. In DNA, the CDR3 is TGCGCCAGCAGCTTGGTTGGACTAGCGGGGCCCACAGATACGCAGTATTTT. The complete variable domain, with remaining parts taken from reference TRBV5-1 and TRBJ2-3, reads KAGVTQTPRYLIKTRGQQVTLSCSPISGHRSVSWYQQTPGQGLQFLFEYFSETQRNKGNFPGRFSGRQFSNSRSEMNVSTLELGDSALYLCASSLVGLAGPTDTQYFGPGTRLTVL.

This clonotype was counted only a few times. This sequence joins TRBV5-4 and TRBJ2-2; 10 nucleotides match TRBD1. The CDR3 covers 16 residues. Trimming cost V 4 bases and J 4 bases; bases outside gene matches: 7. CDR1 SGHNT and CDR2 YYREEE come from the germline V gene (reference sequence). The CDR3 spells CASSRDRGRVTGELFF. The DNA for the CDR3 is TGTGCCAGCAGCCGGGACAGGGGAAGGGTCACCGGGGAGCTGTTTTTT.

This clonotype was detected only a few times. The V gene is TRBV7-9, the J gene TRBJ1-6; D gene unclear. The CDR3 totals 14 residues. V lost 4 bases, J lost 5 bases, and 9 bases lay in between. Germline V gene data show CDR1 as SEHNR and CDR2 as FQNEAQ (reference sequence). CDR3 sequence (DNA): TGTGCCAGCAGCTCGGGGTCCCATAATTCACCCCTCCACTTT. Translating gives CASSSGSHNSPLHF.

The chain has TRBV29-1 and TRBJ2-4; D might be TRBD1 (6 bases). With 6 bases removed from V and 12 bases from J, the gap between germline ends came to 18 bases. The germline V gene encodes CDR1 SQVTM and CDR2 ANQGSEA. The CDR3 is made up of 12 amino acids. CDR3 in amino acids: CSVYEGDRSQYF. CDR3 bases: TGCAGCGTGTACGAGGGGGATAGAAGTCAGTACTTC.

This clonotype occurred a few times. The rearrangement uses TRBV6-1 and TRBJ1-5; D remains ambiguous. The CDR3 contains 13 residues. CDR1 is MNHNS and CDR2 is SASEGT in the germline V gene. Trimming removed 5 bases at V and 3 bases at J, with 8 bases between. This CDR3 is CASSYVPNQPQHF. Here the CDR3 DNA reads TGTGCCAGCAGTTACGTGCCCAATCAGCCCCAGCATTTT.

The V and J genes are TRBV6-5 and TRBJ2-1; maybe TRBD1 (6 bases). Looked up from germline, CDR1 is MNHEY and CDR2 is SVGAGI. The CDR3 runs 16 residues. Trimming cost V 2 bases and J 11 bases, with 22 bases left between them. DNA of the CDR3: TGTGCCAGCAGTTACCCGACAGGACTCAAAAAGAATAAGCAGTTCTTC. It is translated as CASSYPTGLKKNKQFF.

The sample holds many counts of this clonotype. The rearrangement joins TRBV2 to TRBJ2-1, with unresolved D. V lost 4 bases and J 4 bases, leaving 5 bases between the germline ends. CDR1 is SNHLY and CDR2 is FYNNEI in the germline V gene. CDR3 size: 12 residues. The CDR3, as DNA: TGTGCCAGCAGTGGACCTTACAATGAGCAGTTCTTC. The encoded protein is CASSGPYNEQFF.

This clonotype was detected ten times or more. The chain recombines TRBV3-1 with TRBJ1-2; no firm D call. CDR3 length equals 16 residues. The germline V and J ends were trimmed by 4 bases and 8 bases, with 23 bases remaining between them. Germline CDR1 is LGHDT and CDR2 is YNNKEL (reference sequence). CDR3 in DNA: TGTGCCAGCAGCCCTGATTCAGATTTTTTGAAGATGGGCTACACCTTC. The encoded protein is CASSPDSDFLKMGYTF.

V gene TRBV4-2 combines with J gene TRBJ2-2; 10 bases are a match to TRBD1. The CDR3 runs 18 residues. Trimming cost V 3 bases and J 7 bases; bases outside gene matches: 14. Looked up from germline, CDR1 is LGHNA and CDR2 is YNFKEQ. The chain's CDR3 is CASSHLATGGKRGGELFF. For the CDR3, the DNA is TGTGCCAGCAGCCACCTAGCGACAGGGGGCAAAAGGGGCGGGGAGCTGTTTTTT.

V and J are TRBV7-8 and TRBJ1-6; D remains ambiguous. Per the germline V gene, CDR1 is SGHVS and CDR2 is FQNEAQ. CDR3 length equals 20 residues. V lost 2 bases, J lost 0 bases, and 20 bases lay in between. This chain's CDR3 is CASSLIPTGTSSSYNSPLHF. The CDR3 DNA sequence: TGTGCCAGCAGCTTAATACCGACGGGAACCTCAAGCTCCTATAATTCACCCCTCCACTTT.

Worth noting for this clonotype: Its ends do not fully match the called genes, so a read error is possible. J is TRBJ2-7 and V is TRBV6-2 or TRBV6-3, with unresolved D. The CDR3 totals 11 residues. CDR1 and CDR2 from the germline V gene are MNHEY and SVGEGT. This chain's CDR3 is CTSSYSWEQYF. CDR3 DNA: TGTACCAGCAGCTACAGTTGGGAGCAGTACTTC.

V usage is TRBV5-6 and J usage is TRBJ2-7; unclear D gene. This CDR3 comprises 12 residues. Trimming shortened V by 0 bases and J by 7 bases, and 8 bases separated the two germline ends. The germline V gene encodes CDR1 SGHDT and CDR2 YYEEEE. CDR3 residues: CASSLVGREQYF. CDR3 DNA: TGTGCCAGCAGCTTGGTAGGTCGGGAGCAGTACTTC.

The V and J genes are TRBV27 and TRBJ2-1; tentatively, D is TRBD2 (6 bases). The CDR3 loop spans 15 amino acids. Germline CDR1 and CDR2: MNHEY and SMNVEV (reference sequence). Trimming removed 2 bases at V and 3 bases at J, with 11 bases between. This chain's CDR3 is CASSLAGIRYNEQFF. CDR3 in DNA: TGTGCCAGCAGTTTAGCGGGGATCCGCTACAATGAGCAGTTCTTC.

Ten or more counts support this clonotype. The V and J genes are TRBV7-2 and TRBJ2-1; 12 nucleotides agree with TRBD2. Per germline, CDR1 SGHTA and CDR2 FQGNSA. Losses at the gene ends were 3 bases for V and 9 bases for J; bases not matched to a gene: 12. The CDR3 runs to 17 residues. This CDR3 reads CASSFGLAGGPEGEQFF. The DNA for the CDR3 is TGTGCCAGCAGCTTTGGCCTAGCGGGAGGGCCAGAGGGTGAGCAGTTCTTC.

This clonotype has more than one count but fewer than ten. This chain uses TRBV6-1 with TRBJ2-1; maybe TRBD2 (6 bases). Between the trimmed V and J ends, which lost 3 bases and 0 bases, there was a span of 18 bases. CDR1 and CDR2 from the germline V gene are MNHNS and SASEGT. This CDR3 has 18 residues. The CDR3, as DNA: TGTGCCAGCAGTGACCCTAGCAGCGGGTTAAGCTCCTACAATGAGCAGTTCTTC. Translating it yields CASSDPSSGLSSYNEQFF.

The rearrangement joins TRBV7-8 to TRBJ2-1; 14 nucleotides line up with TRBD2. Germline CDR1 is SGHVS and CDR2 is FQNEAQ. CDR3 length: 18 residues. The V gene end was trimmed by 3 bases and the J gene end by 8 bases; junction bases not matched to a gene: 12. In nucleotides, the CDR3 is TGTGCCAGCAGCTTCCAAACCGGGACTAGCGGGAGAGGGCATGAGCAGTTCTTC. Protein sequence: CASSFQTGTSGRGHEQFF.

This clonotype occurred many times. The chain employs TRBV20-1 and TRBJ1-1; weak D call: TRBD1 (5 bases). This CDR3 comprises 15 residues. Looked up from germline, CDR1 is DFQATT and CDR2 is SNEGSKA (reference sequence). Trimming took 5 bases from V and 1 from J, leaving 17 bases between them. The chain's CDR3 is CSACPLGARNTEAFF. CDR3 DNA: TGCAGTGCTTGTCCCTTAGGGGCGAGGAACACTGAAGCTTTCTTT.

Written as DNA, the CDR3 is TGTGCCTACACGGGACAGCCTAATCAGCCCCAGCATTTT. It specifies CAYTGQPNQPQHF. The chain recombines TRBV30 with TRBJ1-5; 7 bases align to TRBD1. The germline CDR1 and CDR2 sequences are GTSNPN and SVGIG (reference sequence). The CDR3 covers 13 residues. After removal of 7 bases from V and 4 bases from J, the junction contained 7 bases not matched to a gene.

This clonotype showed up many times. The rearrangement joins TRBV3-1 to TRBJ2-7; D ambiguous. The CDR3 has 13 amino acids. The germline V and J ends were trimmed by 4 bases and 7 bases, with 14 bases remaining between them. Looked up from germline, CDR1 is LGHDT and CDR2 is YNNKEL (reference sequence). The CDR3 is CASSLYSGREQYF. In DNA form, the CDR3 reads TGTGCCAGCAGCCTATACTCCGGTCGAGAGCAGTACTTC.

This clonotype was recorded at least ten times. The CDR3 protein is CASSHLDGNEQFF. The CDR3 coding sequence is TGTGCCAGCAGTCACCTGGATGGGAATGAGCAGTTCTTC. The gene calls are TRBV4-2 and TRBJ2-1; D unclear. Deletions cut 6 bases from V and 7 bases from J, with 13 bases between. CDR3 size: 13 residues. Germline V gene data show CDR1 as LGHNA and CDR2 as YNFKEQ.

The table lists this clonotype with many counts. The chain combines TRBV3-1 with TRBJ2-5; D call uncertain. V lost 0 bases and J lost 1, with 12 bases in between. The CDR3 is made up of 16 amino acids. Germline CDR1 LGHDT, CDR2 YNNKEL (reference sequence). The CDR3 nucleotides are TGTGCCAGCAGCCAAGATCGTGGACGTCCCCAAGAGACCCAGTACTTC. Its translation is CASSQDRGRPQETQYF.

With regard to this clonotype: The junction differs from germline at one of its ends, possibly a read error. This chain connects TRBV7-7 to TRBJ2-2; 7 bases line up with TRBD2. CDR1 is SSHAT, CDR2 FNYEAQ, per germline (reference sequence). The CDR3 contains 15 residues. The CDR3 loop reads CASSLFAGVLGELFF. DNA of the CDR3: TGTGCTAGCAGCTTGTTTGCGGGAGTCCTCGGGGAGCTGTTTTTT.

At least ten counts were recorded for this clonotype. J is TRBJ2-7 and V is TRBV13, with a possible D match to TRBD1 (6 bases). Trimming left V 5 bases short and J 6 bases short, with 20 bases between. The CDR3 runs to 15 residues. Germline CDR1 and CDR2: PRHDT and FYEKMQ (reference sequence). The CDR3 region is CASSHSQGPTSEQYF. Here the CDR3 DNA reads TGTGCCAGCAGCCACAGTCAGGGGCCAACCTCCGAGCAGTACTTC.

The chain is built from TRBV6-2 or TRBV6-3 and TRBJ2-7; possibly TRBD2 for D (6 bases). V gave up 7 bases and J gave up 2 bases, with 9 bases separating them. The CDR3 has 12 residues. Germline V CDR1 and CDR2: MNHEY, SVGEGT. In DNA, the CDR3 is TGTGCCAGCACCGGGAGAGCCTACGAGCAGTACTTC. Encoded protein: CASTGRAYEQYF.